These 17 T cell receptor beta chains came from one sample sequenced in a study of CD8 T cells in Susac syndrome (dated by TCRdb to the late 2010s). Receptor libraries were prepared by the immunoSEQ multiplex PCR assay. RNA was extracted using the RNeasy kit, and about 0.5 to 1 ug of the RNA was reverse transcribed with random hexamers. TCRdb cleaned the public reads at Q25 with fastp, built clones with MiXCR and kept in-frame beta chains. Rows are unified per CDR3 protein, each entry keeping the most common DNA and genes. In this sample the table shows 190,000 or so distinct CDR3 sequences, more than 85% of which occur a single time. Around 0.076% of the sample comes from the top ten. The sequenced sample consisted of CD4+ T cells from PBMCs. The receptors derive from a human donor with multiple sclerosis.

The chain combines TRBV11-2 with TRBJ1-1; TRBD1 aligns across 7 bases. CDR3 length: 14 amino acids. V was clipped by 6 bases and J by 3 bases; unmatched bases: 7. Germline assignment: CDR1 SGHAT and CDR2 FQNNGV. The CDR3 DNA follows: TGTGCCAGCAGGGTACCGGGACAGCACACTGAAGCTTTCTTT. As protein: CASRVPGQHTEAFF.

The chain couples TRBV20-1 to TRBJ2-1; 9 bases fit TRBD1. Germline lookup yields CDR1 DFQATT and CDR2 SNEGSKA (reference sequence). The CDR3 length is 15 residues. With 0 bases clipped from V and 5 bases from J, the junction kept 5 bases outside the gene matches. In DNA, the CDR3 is TGCAGTGCTAGAGATGGGGACAGGGCTCACAATGAGCAGTTCTTC. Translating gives CSARDGDRAHNEQFF.

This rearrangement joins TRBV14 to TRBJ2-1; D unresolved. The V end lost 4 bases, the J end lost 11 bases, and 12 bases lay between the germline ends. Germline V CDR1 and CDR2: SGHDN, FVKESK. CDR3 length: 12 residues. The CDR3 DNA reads TGTGCCAGCAGCCGGGAAGGTCGGCAGCAGTTCTTC. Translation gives CASSREGRQQFF.

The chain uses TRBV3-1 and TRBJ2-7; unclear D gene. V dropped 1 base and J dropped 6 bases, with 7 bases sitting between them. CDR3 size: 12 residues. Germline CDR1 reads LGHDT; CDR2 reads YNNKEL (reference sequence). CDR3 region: CASSQASSEQYF. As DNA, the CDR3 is TGTGCCAGCAGCCAAGCCTCATCCGAGCAGTACTTC.

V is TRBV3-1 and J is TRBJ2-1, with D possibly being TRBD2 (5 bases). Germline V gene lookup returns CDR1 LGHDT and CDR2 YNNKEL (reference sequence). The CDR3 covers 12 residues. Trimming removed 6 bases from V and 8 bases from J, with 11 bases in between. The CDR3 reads CASSPTMHEQFF. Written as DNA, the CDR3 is TGTGCCAGCAGTCCGACTATGCATGAGCAGTTCTTC.

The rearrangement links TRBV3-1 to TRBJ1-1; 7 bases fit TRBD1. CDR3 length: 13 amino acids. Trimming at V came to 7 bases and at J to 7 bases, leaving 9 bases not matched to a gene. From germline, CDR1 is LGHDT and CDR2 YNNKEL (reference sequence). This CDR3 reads CASKTRGDGEAFF. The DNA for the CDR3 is TGTGCCAGCAAAACCAGGGGGGATGGTGAAGCTTTCTTT.

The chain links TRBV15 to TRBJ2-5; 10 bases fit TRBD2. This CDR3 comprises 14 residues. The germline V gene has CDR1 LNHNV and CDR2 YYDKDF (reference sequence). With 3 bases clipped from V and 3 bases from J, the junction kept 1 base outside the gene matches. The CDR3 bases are TGTGCCACCAGCAGTCTAGCGGGGGAAGAGACCCAGTACTTC. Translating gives CATSSLAGEETQYF.

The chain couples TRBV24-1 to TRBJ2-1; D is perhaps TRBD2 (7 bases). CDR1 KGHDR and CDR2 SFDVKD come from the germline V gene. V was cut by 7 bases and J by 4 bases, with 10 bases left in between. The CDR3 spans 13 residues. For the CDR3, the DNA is TGTGCCACCAGCGGGGGGCCTTACAATGAGCAGTTCTTC. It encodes CATSGGPYNEQFF.

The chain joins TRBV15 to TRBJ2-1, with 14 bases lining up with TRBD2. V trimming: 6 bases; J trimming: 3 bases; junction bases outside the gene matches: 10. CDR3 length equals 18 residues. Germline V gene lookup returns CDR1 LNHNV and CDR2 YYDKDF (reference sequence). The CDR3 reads CATSRTSGGSLDYNEQFF. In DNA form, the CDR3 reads TGTGCCACCAGTAGGACTAGCGGGGGGTCCTTGGACTACAATGAGCAGTTCTTC.

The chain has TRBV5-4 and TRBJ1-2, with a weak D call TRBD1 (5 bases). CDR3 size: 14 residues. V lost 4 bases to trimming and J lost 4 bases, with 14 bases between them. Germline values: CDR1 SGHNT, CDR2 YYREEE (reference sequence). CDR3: CASSHSSGSYGYTF. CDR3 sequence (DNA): TGTGCCAGCAGCCATTCTTCAGGGTCCTATGGCTACACCTTC.

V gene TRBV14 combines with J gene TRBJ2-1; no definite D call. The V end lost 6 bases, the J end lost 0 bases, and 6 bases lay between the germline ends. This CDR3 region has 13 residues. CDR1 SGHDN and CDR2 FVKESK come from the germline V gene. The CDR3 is CASRTSSYNEQFF. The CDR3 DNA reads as TGTGCCAGCAGGACAAGCTCCTACAATGAGCAGTTCTTC.

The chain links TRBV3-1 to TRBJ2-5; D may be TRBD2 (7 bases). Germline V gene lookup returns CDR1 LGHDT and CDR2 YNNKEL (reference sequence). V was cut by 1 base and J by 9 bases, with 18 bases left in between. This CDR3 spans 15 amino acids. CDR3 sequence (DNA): TGTGCCAGCAGCCAAGTTACCGCGGGGGCCTCGGCCCAGTACTTC. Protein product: CASSQVTAGASAQYF.

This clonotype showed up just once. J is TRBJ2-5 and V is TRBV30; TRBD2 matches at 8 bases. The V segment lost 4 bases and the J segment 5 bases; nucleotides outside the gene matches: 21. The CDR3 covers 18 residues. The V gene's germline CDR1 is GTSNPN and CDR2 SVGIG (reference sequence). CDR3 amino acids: CAWTPRGAGGLARETQYF. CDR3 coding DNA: TGTGCCTGGACCCCACGGGGGGCGGGGGGCCTAGCACGGGAGACCCAGTACTTC.

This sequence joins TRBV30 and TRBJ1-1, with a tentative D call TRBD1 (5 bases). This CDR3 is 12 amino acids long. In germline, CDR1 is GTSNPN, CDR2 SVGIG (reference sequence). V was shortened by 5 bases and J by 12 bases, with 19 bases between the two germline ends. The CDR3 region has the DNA TGTGCCTGGGTGACGTCGGGACGCGTAACTTTCTTT. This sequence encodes CAWVTSGRVTFF.

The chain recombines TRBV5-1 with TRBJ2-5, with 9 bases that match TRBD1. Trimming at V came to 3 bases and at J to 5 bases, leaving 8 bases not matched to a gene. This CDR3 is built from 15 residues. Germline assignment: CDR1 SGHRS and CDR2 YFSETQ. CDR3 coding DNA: TGCGCCAGCAGCTCGGGACAGGGCTTCGGCGAGACCCAGTACTTC. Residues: CASSSGQGFGETQYF.

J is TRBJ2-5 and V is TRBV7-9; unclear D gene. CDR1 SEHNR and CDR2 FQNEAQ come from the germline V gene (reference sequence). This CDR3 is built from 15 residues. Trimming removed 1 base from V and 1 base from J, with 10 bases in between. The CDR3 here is CASSLDGPSQETQYF. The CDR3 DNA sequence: TGTGCCAGCAGCTTAGACGGACCCTCCCAAGAGACCCAGTACTTC.

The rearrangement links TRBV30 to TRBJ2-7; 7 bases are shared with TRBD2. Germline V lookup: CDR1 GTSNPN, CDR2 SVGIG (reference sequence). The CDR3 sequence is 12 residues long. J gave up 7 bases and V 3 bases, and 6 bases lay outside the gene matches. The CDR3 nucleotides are TGTGCCTGGAGAGGCGGAGCGGGGGAGCAGTACGTC. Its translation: CAWRGGAGEQYV.